This is a list of T cell receptor beta chains from one sample in a study of T cell responses to AZD1222 COVID-19 vaccine. The method was immunoSEQ multiplex PCR; TCRdb's version includes in-frame clones alone and lacks a portion of them. Of approximately 150,000 clones in the sample, under 95% were seen once. The sample here was peripheral blood, taken on day 0 of MenACWY control vaccination. The receptors here all came from an adult in good health. CDR3s include the opening cysteine and the closing phenylalanine or tryptophan. Each record gives: D gene, clone size, V gene, J gene, CDR3 DNA, CDR3 protein. The D gene is left open where the match is weak. Clone size is not always given. Where it is, it says once, few, many or a class for expanded clones.

TRBD1	-	TRBV19	TRBJ1-5	TGTGCCAGTAGTATGGGGGACAGGGATGAACCGGATCAGCCCCAGCATTTT	CASSMGDRDEPDQPQHF
-	-	TRBV7-9	TRBJ2-1	TGTGCCAGCAGCTTAGTGCGTAACCCCTACAATGAGCAGTTCTTC	CASSLVRNPYNEQFF
-	once	TRBV15	TRBJ1-2	TGTGCCACCAGCAGAGGCCCGGGTGGCTATGGCTACACCTTC	CATSRGPGGYGYTF
TRBD2	once	TRBV9	TRBJ2-7	TGTGCCAGCAGCGTCTCCGGGGCGGGAGGTCCCGAGCAGTACTTC	CASSVSGAGGPEQYF
-	-	TRBV6-5	TRBJ1-2	TGTGCCAGCATCCCGACAGGCACCTATGGCTACACCTTC	CASIPTGTYGYTF
-	-	TRBV27	TRBJ1-4	TGTGCCAGCAGTTTCTCGGGGGCGGCGGACGAAAAACTGTTTTTT	CASSFSGAADEKLFF
-	-	TRBV27	TRBJ2-7	TGTGCCAGCAGTTTTTCGACTGGCTACGAGCAGTACTTC	CASSFSTGYEQYF
TRBD2	-	TRBV9	TRBJ2-3	TGTGCCAGCAGCGTCCAGACTAGCGGGGCAGATACGCAGTATTTT	CASSVQTSGADTQYF
-	-	TRBV13	TRBJ2-7	TGTGCCAGCAGCATAACGCAACAGGGTTACAAGCAGTACTTC	CASSITQQGYKQYF
-	-	TRBV29-1	TRBJ1-2	TGCAGCGTTCACAGGATGGACTATGGCTACACCTTC	CSVHRMDYGYTF
-	few	TRBV5-6	TRBJ2-1	TGTGCCAGCAGCTTGGGAGGAGACAATGAGCAGTTCTTC	CASSLGGDNEQFF
TRBD2	-	TRBV5-1	TRBJ2-3	TGCGCCAGCAGCCTAAGCGGGAGTGGGGGCGATACGCAGTATTTT	CASSLSGSGGDTQYF
TRBD1	-	TRBV7-3	TRBJ2-7	TGTGCCAGCAGCACAAAAGCGGGACAGGGGTACGAGCAGTACTTC	CASSTKAGQGYEQYF
-	once	TRBV10-3	TRBJ2-3	TGTGCCATCAGTGAGTCGTCGAGAGCGGGTCGCACAGATACGCAGTATTTT	CAISESSRAGRTDTQYF
TRBD1	-	TRBV18	TRBJ1-2	TGTGCCAGCTCACCTCCACAGGGGGCATACTATGGCTACACCTTC	CASSPPQGAYYGYTF
-	-	TRBV7-3	TRBJ2-1	TGTGCCAGCAGCTTAACTTCCGGGACTGACATAAATGAGCAGTTCTTC	CASSLTSGTDINEQFF
TRBD1	once	TRBV19	TRBJ2-7	TGTGCCAGTAGTAGACAGGGTGGCGAGCAGTACTTC	CASSRQGGEQYF
-	-	TRBV2	TRBJ2-7	TGTGCCAGCACCGGACTAATCGGGGAGCAGTACTTC	CASTGLIGEQYF
-	-	TRBV11-3	TRBJ1-1	TGTGCCAGCAGCCGCGAGGGATTGAACACTGAAGCTTTCTTT	CASSREGLNTEAFF
-	-	TRBV5-6	TRBJ1-2	TGTGCCAGCACTACCTGGACAAACAACTATGGCTACACCTTC	CASTTWTNNYGYTF
-	-	TRBV7-2	TRBJ1-5	TGTGCCAGCAGCTTAGAAGGAAATAGCAATCAGCCCCAGCATTTT	CASSLEGNSNQPQHF
-	-	TRBV2	TRBJ1-1	TGTGCCAGCGGATTCATGGCGAACACTGAAGCTTTCTTT	CASGFMANTEAFF